The clone carrying this T cell receptor beta chain was observed a handful of times. The antigen is undetermined. The CDR3 sequence is 16 residues long. CDR1 is SGHNT, CDR2 YYREEE, per germline (reference sequence). Trimming cost V 5 bases and J 0 bases; bases outside gene matches: 8. This sample stems from a study of cytomegalovirus exposure and HLA in healthy donors. Study information: An early release of data contained about 85 million unique TCRs, which came from HLA-typed donors. Study-level points and caveats: The authors later linked a missense DCLRE1C variant to TCR beta V- and J-gene trimming. The study dropped some indistinguishable V segments, TRBV6-2 and TRBV6-3 among them. In a later analysis, parvovirus B19, influenza, CMV and Epstein-Barr virus appeared linked to several top co-occurrence clusters.

60 Vbeta and 13 Jbeta primers were used in PCR. Assay: immunoSEQ multiplex PCR; the TCRdb copy retains only in-frame clones and omits some. Found here are about 93,000 clones, approximately 64% of them singletons; the top ten hold about 5.4%. Sequenced material: PBMCs. The TCR comes from a boy younger than 18 in good health and CMV-seropositive. V and J are TRBV5-4 and TRBJ2-1, with 7 bases matching TRBD2. The CDR3 sequence: CASRGGGGSSYNEQFF. The CDR3 bases are TGTGCCAGCAGGGGAGGCGGCGGGAGCTCCTACAATGAGCAGTTCTTC. The entire variable domain, with the rest obtained from reference TRBV5-4 and TRBJ2-1, is as follows: ETGVTQSPTHLIKTRGQQVTLRCSSQSGHNTVSWYQQALGQGPQFIFQYYREEENGRGNFPPRFSGLQFPNYSSELNVNALELDDSALYLCASRGGGGSSYNEQFFGPGTRLTVL.